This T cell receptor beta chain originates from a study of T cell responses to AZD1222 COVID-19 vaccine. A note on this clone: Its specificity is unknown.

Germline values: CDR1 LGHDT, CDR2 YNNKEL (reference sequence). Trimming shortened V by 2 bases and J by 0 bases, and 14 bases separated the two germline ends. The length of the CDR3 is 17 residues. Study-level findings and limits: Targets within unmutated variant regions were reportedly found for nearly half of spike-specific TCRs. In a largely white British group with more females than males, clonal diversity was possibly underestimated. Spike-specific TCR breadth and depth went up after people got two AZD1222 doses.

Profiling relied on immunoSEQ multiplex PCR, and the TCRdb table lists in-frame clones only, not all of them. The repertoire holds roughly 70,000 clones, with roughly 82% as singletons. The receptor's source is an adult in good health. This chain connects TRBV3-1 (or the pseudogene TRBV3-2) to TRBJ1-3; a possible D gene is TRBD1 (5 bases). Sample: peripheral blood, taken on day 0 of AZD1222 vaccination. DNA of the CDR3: TGTGCCAGCAGCCAAATACCTCGGGGCCGCTCTGGAAACACCATATATTTT. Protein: CASSQIPRGRSGNTIYF.